The sequence of this T cell receptor (beta chain) was determined in a study of blood T cells in healthy people across ages. Study outcomes and limitations: More naive CD4+ cells and higher diversity were found in long-lived than in aged donors.

Note on this clonotype: Antigen specificity is unknown.

Using a J-beta primer mix together with a sample-barcoded 5' primer, a second PCR was run for roughly 6 to 11 cycles. TCRdb reprocessed the 5' RACE reads with MiXCR, giving one entry per CDR3 protein. The sample records fewer than 900,000 distinct CDR3 sequences, 40% to 45% being singletons. This CDR3 region has 14 residues. The J segment lost 3 bases and the V segment lost 0 bases, leaving 1 base of the junction unmatched. Germline CDR1 MGHRA, CDR2 YSYEKL. Each donor had 8 to 10 milliliters of peripheral blood drawn. Extraction yielded at least 5.5 micrograms of total RNA per sample. This TCR was sampled from a woman aged 60-75 years in good health. The chain recombines TRBV4-1 with TRBJ2-5; the match to TRBD2 covers 7 bases. The source material was blood. The CDR3 is CASSQDAGEETQYF. The DNA of the CDR3 is TGCGCCAGCAGCCAAGATGCGGGGGAAGAGACCCAGTACTTC.